These T cell receptor beta chains were read from a single sample in a study of T cell responses to AZD1222 COVID-19 vaccine. Sequencing used immunoSEQ multiplex PCR; TCRdb keeps in-frame clones, though not all of them. This table holds about 130,000 clones, roughly 90% found once. The sample was peripheral blood, taken on day 0 of AZD1222 vaccination. The receptors were sampled from an adult in good health. CDR3s include the opening cysteine and the closing phenylalanine or tryptophan. Fields, in order: V gene, D gene, J gene, clone size, CDR3 DNA, CDR3 protein. A D gene is named only where the DNA matches it firmly. Size values are once, few and many counts, or a class for expanded clones, and some rows have none.

v_call: TRBV24-1
d_call: .
j_call: TRBJ1-5
clone_size: .
cdr3_nt: TGTGCCACCAGTGAGGGGACGAGCAATCAGCCCCAGCATTTT
cdr3_aa: CATSEGTSNQPQHF

v_call: TRBV5-5
d_call: .
j_call: TRBJ2-7
clone_size: .
cdr3_nt: TGTGCCAGCAGTTACGCCCGAGGGACATCCCTCGAGCAGTACTTC
cdr3_aa: CASSYARGTSLEQYF

v_call: TRBV24-1
d_call: .
j_call: TRBJ1-1
clone_size: .
cdr3_nt: TGTGCCACCAGTGATAGGGGTGAAGCTTTCTTT
cdr3_aa: CATSDRGEAFF

v_call: TRBV5-1
d_call: .
j_call: TRBJ2-3
clone_size: .
cdr3_nt: TGCGCCAGCAGCGAGCTAGCTACGGGGGCGACAGATACGCAGTATTTT
cdr3_aa: CASSELATGATDTQYF

v_call: TRBV28
d_call: .
j_call: TRBJ1-5
clone_size: .
cdr3_nt: TGTGCCAGCCTATCCAATGGTCAGGGAATGAGTGGCAATCAGCCCCAGCATTTT
cdr3_aa: CASLSNGQGMSGNQPQHF

v_call: TRBV7-2
d_call: TRBD1
j_call: TRBJ1-6
clone_size: .
cdr3_nt: TGTGCCAGCAGGGACAGGGGTAATTCACCCCTCCACTTT
cdr3_aa: CASRDRGNSPLHF

v_call: TRBV5-1
d_call: .
j_call: TRBJ1-2
clone_size: .
cdr3_nt: TGCGCCAGCAGCGCGGGACAAGGATATGGCTACACCTTC
cdr3_aa: CASSAGQGYGYTF

v_call: TRBV11-1
d_call: .
j_call: TRBJ2-1
clone_size: .
cdr3_nt: TGTGCCAGCAGCCCCGGTTGGTGGGCGACCTACAATGAGCAGTTCTTC
cdr3_aa: CASSPGWWATYNEQFF

v_call: TRBV28
d_call: .
j_call: TRBJ1-5
clone_size: .
cdr3_nt: TGTGCCAGCAGCAGCACAGGGCACAATCAGCCCCAGCATTTT
cdr3_aa: CASSSTGHNQPQHF

v_call: TRBV5-5
d_call: TRBD1
j_call: TRBJ1-2
clone_size: once
cdr3_nt: TGTGCCAGCAGCCCAAATCGACAGGGGTTCCATGGCTACACCTTC
cdr3_aa: CASSPNRQGFHGYTF

v_call: TRBV7-9
d_call: TRBD1
j_call: TRBJ1-1
clone_size: .
cdr3_nt: TGTGCCAGCAGACCAAGACAGGGCATGAACACTGAAGCTTTCTTT
cdr3_aa: CASRPRQGMNTEAFF

v_call: TRBV27
d_call: .
j_call: TRBJ2-3
clone_size: once
cdr3_nt: TGTGCCAGCAGCCCGGGTGGCGCAGATACGCAGTATTTT
cdr3_aa: CASSPGGADTQYF

v_call: TRBV10-3
d_call: TRBD1
j_call: TRBJ1-5
clone_size: .
cdr3_nt: TGTGCCACCACCCGGGGACAGAGCAATCAGCCCCAGCATTTT
cdr3_aa: CATTRGQSNQPQHF

v_call: TRBV6-5
d_call: .
j_call: TRBJ1-1
clone_size: few
cdr3_nt: TGTGCCAGCAGTTACCGGGGGCTTACTGAAGCTTTCTTT
cdr3_aa: CASSYRGLTEAFF

v_call: TRBV28
d_call: .
j_call: TRBJ2-7
clone_size: .
cdr3_nt: TGTGCCAGCAGCCCTTACTCCTACGAGCAGTACTTC
cdr3_aa: CASSPYSYEQYF

v_call: TRBV4-2
d_call: .
j_call: TRBJ1-5
clone_size: .
cdr3_nt: TGTGCCAGCAGCCAAGTAATCCAGCATTTT
cdr3_aa: CASSQVIQHF

v_call: TRBV5-4
d_call: .
j_call: TRBJ1-5
clone_size: .
cdr3_nt: TGTGCCAGCAGCTTGCCGGATCAGCCCCAGCATTTT
cdr3_aa: CASSLPDQPQHF

v_call: TRBV29-1
d_call: .
j_call: TRBJ1-3
clone_size: once
cdr3_nt: TGCAGCTCAGAGGAGCTCTCTGGAAACACCATATATTTT
cdr3_aa: CSSEELSGNTIYF

v_call: TRBV4-1
d_call: .
j_call: TRBJ2-2
clone_size: few
cdr3_nt: TGCGCCAGCAGCCAAGATCCCGGAGGGGGGCGTGGCACCGGGGAGCTGTTTTTT
cdr3_aa: CASSQDPGGGRGTGELFF

v_call: TRBV5-1
d_call: .
j_call: TRBJ1-3
clone_size: .
cdr3_nt: TGCGCCAGCAGCTTGGCCGGTTCAGGGCCTGGAAACACCATATATTTT
cdr3_aa: CASSLAGSGPGNTIYF

v_call: TRBV27
d_call: .
j_call: TRBJ2-7
clone_size: .
cdr3_nt: TGTGCCAGCAAACCAAGGGGGGAACCCTACGAGCAGTACTTC
cdr3_aa: CASKPRGEPYEQYF

v_call: TRBV11-2
d_call: TRBD2
j_call: TRBJ2-2
clone_size: .
cdr3_nt: TGTGCCAGCAGCTTAAGGTCTGCCTCGGGGGGTCTCACCGGGGAGCTGTTTTTT
cdr3_aa: CASSLRSASGGLTGELFF

v_call: TRBV3-1/TRBV3-2
d_call: TRBD1
j_call: TRBJ1-1
clone_size: .
cdr3_nt: TGTGCCAGCAGCCCGTACAGGGGGCCGCGAGCTTTCTTT
cdr3_aa: CASSPYRGPRAFF

v_call: TRBV6-5
d_call: .
j_call: TRBJ1-1
clone_size: .
cdr3_nt: TGTGCCAGCAGTTTATCACGGGGACTGAACACTGAAGCTTTCTTT
cdr3_aa: CASSLSRGLNTEAFF

v_call: TRBV7-3
d_call: TRBD1
j_call: TRBJ2-1
clone_size: .
cdr3_nt: TGTGCCAGCAGCTTAAGGCCAGGGGGCCCCACTTACAATGAGCAGTTCTTC
cdr3_aa: CASSLRPGGPTYNEQFF

v_call: TRBV30
d_call: .
j_call: TRBJ1-1
clone_size: .
cdr3_nt: TGTGCCTGGAGGGCAGGGACGAACACTGAAGCTTTCTTT
cdr3_aa: CAWRAGTNTEAFF

v_call: TRBV2
d_call: .
j_call: TRBJ1-4
clone_size: .
cdr3_nt: TGTGCCAGCGGGGGTACAGGCTGGGGGGCGGCAACTAATGAAAAACTGTTTTTT
cdr3_aa: CASGGTGWGAATNEKLFF

v_call: TRBV10-3
d_call: .
j_call: TRBJ1-3
clone_size: .
cdr3_nt: TGTGCCATCAGGGGGATTGGGGGGCGCGCAGGAAACACCATATATTTT
cdr3_aa: CAIRGIGGRAGNTIYF

v_call: TRBV3-1/TRBV3-2
d_call: .
j_call: TRBJ2-7
clone_size: .
cdr3_nt: TGTGCCAGCAGCCAAGGCGGCCAGGGTGGGGAGCAGTACTTC
cdr3_aa: CASSQGGQGGEQYF

v_call: TRBV5-4
d_call: .
j_call: TRBJ1-6
clone_size: once
cdr3_nt: TGTGCCAGCAGTCAATGGGGGGTGTCACCCGGCTCACCCCTCCACTTT
cdr3_aa: CASSQWGVSPGSPLHF

v_call: TRBV12-3/TRBV12-4
d_call: .
j_call: TRBJ1-5
clone_size: .
cdr3_nt: TGTGCCAGCAGTTTCTTGGGGGCTCAGCCCCAGCATTTT
cdr3_aa: CASSFLGAQPQHF

v_call: TRBV2
d_call: .
j_call: TRBJ2-3
clone_size: .
cdr3_nt: TGTGCCAGCAGCGTCCCCCAGGGCACCACCACAGATACGCAGTATTTT
cdr3_aa: CASSVPQGTTTDTQYF

v_call: TRBV11-1
d_call: TRBD1
j_call: TRBJ1-1
clone_size: .
cdr3_nt: TGTGCCAGCAGCTCTCCGGGACAGGGGATGATCACTGAAGCTTTCTTT
cdr3_aa: CASSSPGQGMITEAFF

v_call: TRBV5-1
d_call: TRBD1
j_call: TRBJ2-2
clone_size: .
cdr3_nt: TGCGCCAGCAGCTCGGTAGAGGGGGCCAGCGGGGAGCTGTTTTTT
cdr3_aa: CASSSVEGASGELFF

v_call: TRBV6-5
d_call: .
j_call: TRBJ2-5
clone_size: .
cdr3_nt: TGTGCCAGCAGTTACATGGGGGGCAGGGAGACCCAGTACTTC
cdr3_aa: CASSYMGGRETQYF

v_call: TRBV4-1
d_call: .
j_call: TRBJ2-7
clone_size: .
cdr3_nt: TGCGCCAGCAGCCAAGATTACAGGGCTGGGCACGAGCAGTACTTC
cdr3_aa: CASSQDYRAGHEQYF

v_call: TRBV6-2/TRBV6-3
d_call: .
j_call: TRBJ2-3
clone_size: .
cdr3_nt: TGTGCCAGCAGTGGAGACAGCCGGAGCACAGATACGCAGTATTTT
cdr3_aa: CASSGDSRSTDTQYF

v_call: TRBV9
d_call: TRBD1
j_call: TRBJ1-3
clone_size: .
cdr3_nt: TGTGCCAGCAGCGCCGGGACAGGGCTGGGAGGAAACACCATATATTTT
cdr3_aa: CASSAGTGLGGNTIYF

v_call: TRBV6-5
d_call: .
j_call: TRBJ2-1
clone_size: once
cdr3_nt: TGTGCCAGCAGTTACTCGATAATGGGAAATGAGCAGTTCTTC
cdr3_aa: CASSYSIMGNEQFF

v_call: TRBV7-9
d_call: .
j_call: TRBJ1-2
clone_size: .
cdr3_nt: TGTGCCAGCAGCTGGGCGGACAGCACCTTCTATGGCTACACCTTC
cdr3_aa: CASSWADSTFYGYTF

v_call: TRBV19
d_call: .
j_call: TRBJ2-7
clone_size: .
cdr3_nt: TGTGCCAGTAGTATCGCGGACAGCCTATCCTACGAGCAGTACTTC
cdr3_aa: CASSIADSLSYEQYF

v_call: TRBV6-2/TRBV6-3
d_call: .
j_call: TRBJ1-2
clone_size: once
cdr3_nt: TGTGCCAGCAGTACAACAGGGAGGGGCTACACCTTC
cdr3_aa: CASSTTGRGYTF